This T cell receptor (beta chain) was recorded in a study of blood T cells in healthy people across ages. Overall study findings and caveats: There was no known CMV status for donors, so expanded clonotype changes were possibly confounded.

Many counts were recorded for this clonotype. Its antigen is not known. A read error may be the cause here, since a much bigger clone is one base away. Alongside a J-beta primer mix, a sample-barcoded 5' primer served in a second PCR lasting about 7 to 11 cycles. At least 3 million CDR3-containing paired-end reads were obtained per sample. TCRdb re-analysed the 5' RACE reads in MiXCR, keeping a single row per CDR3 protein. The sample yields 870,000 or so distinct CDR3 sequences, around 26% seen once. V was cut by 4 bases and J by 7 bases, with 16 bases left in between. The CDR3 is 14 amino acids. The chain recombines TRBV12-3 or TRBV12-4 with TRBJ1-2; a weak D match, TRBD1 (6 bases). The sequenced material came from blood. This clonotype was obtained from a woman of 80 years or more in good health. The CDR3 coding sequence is TGTGCCAGCAGTTGGGACAAGCGCCTACTTGGCTACACCTTC. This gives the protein CASSWDKRLLGYTF.